This T cell receptor beta chain is drawn from a study of T cell repertoires in cytomegalovirus infection. Across the study: Recently identified HLA-C-restricted CMV epitopes and well-studied HLA-B-restricted CMV epitopes were used by the study. Study-level results: Ex vivo responses were dominated by HLA-C-restricted CMV-specific TCR beta clonotypes.

Concerning this clonotype itself: Its antigen remains unidentified.

TCRdb reanalysed the reads using MiXCR and keeps one entry per CDR3 protein. The table has around 340,000 distinct CDR3 sequences, 25% to 30% seen once. CDR3 length: 14 residues. Trimming pared 4 bases from V and 3 bases from J, leaving 12 bases between. CDR1 is LGHNA and CDR2 is YNFKEQ in the germline V gene. This TCR came from a human donor in good health (CMV status not recorded). Some clones in this sample may be carry-over from other donors' samples. Material: cultured PBMCs, obtained from culture after CMV antigen stimulation. The chain is built from TRBV4-2 and TRBJ1-1, with D perhaps TRBD1 (5 bases). The CDR3 spells CASSLVWGDTEAFF. CDR3 DNA sequence: TGTGCCAGCAGCCTAGTCTGGGGGGACACTGAAGCTTTCTTT.